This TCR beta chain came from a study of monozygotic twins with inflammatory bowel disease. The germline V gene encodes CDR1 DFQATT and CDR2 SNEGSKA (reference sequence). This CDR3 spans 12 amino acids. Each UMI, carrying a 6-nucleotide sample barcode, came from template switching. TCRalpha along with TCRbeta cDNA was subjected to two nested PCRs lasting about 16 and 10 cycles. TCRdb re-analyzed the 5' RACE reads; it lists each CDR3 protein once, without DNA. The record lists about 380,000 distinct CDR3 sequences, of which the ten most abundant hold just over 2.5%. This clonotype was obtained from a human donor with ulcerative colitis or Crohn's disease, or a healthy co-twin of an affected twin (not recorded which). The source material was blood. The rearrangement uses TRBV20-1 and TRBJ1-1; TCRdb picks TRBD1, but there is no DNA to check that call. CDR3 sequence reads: CSASSDRAEAFF.